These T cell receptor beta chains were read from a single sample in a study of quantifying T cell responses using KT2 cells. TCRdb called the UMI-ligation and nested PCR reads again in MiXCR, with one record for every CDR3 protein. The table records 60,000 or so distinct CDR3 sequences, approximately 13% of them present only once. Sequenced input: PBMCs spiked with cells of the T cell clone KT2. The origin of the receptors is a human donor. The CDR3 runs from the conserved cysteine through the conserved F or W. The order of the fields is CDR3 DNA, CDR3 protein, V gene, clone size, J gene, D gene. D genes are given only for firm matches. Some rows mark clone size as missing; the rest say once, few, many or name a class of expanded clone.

DNA: TGTGCCAGCAGCCACAGTCTAGCGAGATACAATGAGCAGTTCTTC
CDR3: CASSHSLARYNEQFF
V: TRBV3-1
size: few
J: TRBJ2-1
D: .

DNA: TGCAGCGTGAGACGAGGGGATGGCTACACCTTC
CDR3: CSVRRGDGYTF
V: TRBV29-1
size: .
J: TRBJ1-2
D: .

DNA: TGCGCCAGCAGCCACCGTCCCCCGACAGGGAATAGAGATACGCAGTATTTT
CDR3: CASSHRPPTGNRDTQYF
V: TRBV4-1
size: few
J: TRBJ2-3
D: TRBD1

DNA: TGCAGCGTTGGGAAGGGTCCCTGGACCGGCAATGAGCAGTTCTTC
CDR3: CSVGKGPWTGNEQFF
V: TRBV29-1
size: many
J: TRBJ2-1
D: .

DNA: TGTGCCAGCAGTTCAACAGCTCATAACACCATATATTTT
CDR3: CASSSTAHNTIYF
V: TRBV6-6
size: few
J: TRBJ1-3
D: .

DNA: TGCAGCGTAAGGACAGGCCAAGAGACCCAGTACTTC
CDR3: CSVRTGQETQYF
V: TRBV29-1
size: few
J: TRBJ2-5
D: TRBD1

DNA: TGCGCCAGCAGCCTTCCGGGACAGGGTGGAGGCTACACCTTC
CDR3: CASSLPGQGGGYTF
V: TRBV4-1
size: .
J: TRBJ1-2
D: TRBD1

DNA: TGCAGCGTTCCAGGACTGGCGAACACCGGGGAGCTGTTTTTT
CDR3: CSVPGLANTGELFF
V: TRBV29-1
size: few
J: TRBJ2-2
D: .

DNA: TGTGCCAGCTCTCGGGGCCCGAACACTGAAGCTTTCTTT
CDR3: CASSRGPNTEAFF
V: TRBV18
size: few
J: TRBJ1-1
D: .

DNA: TGTGCCAGCAGTTACGGGACAGGGTGGGGTGGCTACACCTTC
CDR3: CASSYGTGWGGYTF
V: TRBV6-5
size: .
J: TRBJ1-2
D: TRBD1

DNA: TGTGCCAGCAGTTCCGGGGGGGGTGGGAATTCACCCCTCCACTTT
CDR3: CASSSGGGGNSPLHF
V: TRBV6-5
size: many
J: TRBJ1-6
D: .

DNA: TGTGCCAGCAGCCAATCGGTAGAGGCAGACTATGGCTACACCTTC
CDR3: CASSQSVEADYGYTF
V: TRBV16
size: .
J: TRBJ1-2
D: .

DNA: TGTGCCAGCAGTCCAAGCGGGACAGGACGCAATGAGCAGTTCTTC
CDR3: CASSPSGTGRNEQFF
V: TRBV28
size: few
J: TRBJ2-1
D: .

DNA: TGTGCCAGCACCCTTGGACAGGGCAATCAGCCCCAGCATTTT
CDR3: CASTLGQGNQPQHF
V: TRBV6-1
size: many
J: TRBJ1-5
D: TRBD1

DNA: TGTGCCAGCACCACGGTTAGGGGGTATAGCACAGATACGCAGTATTTT
CDR3: CASTTVRGYSTDTQYF
V: TRBV2
size: .
J: TRBJ2-3
D: .

DNA: TGTGCCAGCAGTGAAGCGGAAACAGGGAACACTGAAGCTTTCTTT
CDR3: CASSEAETGNTEAFF
V: TRBV2
size: .
J: TRBJ1-1
D: .

DNA: TGTGCCAGCAGCAACCAGGGGTTTGAAGCTTTCTTT
CDR3: CASSNQGFEAFF
V: TRBV12-3/TRBV12-4
size: few
J: TRBJ1-1
D: .

DNA: TGCGCCAGCAGCTTGGCACCGACAGGGGACATGAACACTGAAGCTTTCTTT
CDR3: CASSLAPTGDMNTEAFF
V: TRBV5-1
size: .
J: TRBJ1-1
D: TRBD1

DNA: TGTGCCAGCAGCCAATTGGGCGGCAGCGAACGCGAGCAGTACTTC
CDR3: CASSQLGGSEREQYF
V: TRBV14
size: few
J: TRBJ2-7
D: .

DNA: TGCGCCAGCAGCACAGGGGCCGGGGGCACCGGGGAGCTGTTTTTT
CDR3: CASSTGAGGTGELFF
V: TRBV10-1
size: .
J: TRBJ2-2
D: .